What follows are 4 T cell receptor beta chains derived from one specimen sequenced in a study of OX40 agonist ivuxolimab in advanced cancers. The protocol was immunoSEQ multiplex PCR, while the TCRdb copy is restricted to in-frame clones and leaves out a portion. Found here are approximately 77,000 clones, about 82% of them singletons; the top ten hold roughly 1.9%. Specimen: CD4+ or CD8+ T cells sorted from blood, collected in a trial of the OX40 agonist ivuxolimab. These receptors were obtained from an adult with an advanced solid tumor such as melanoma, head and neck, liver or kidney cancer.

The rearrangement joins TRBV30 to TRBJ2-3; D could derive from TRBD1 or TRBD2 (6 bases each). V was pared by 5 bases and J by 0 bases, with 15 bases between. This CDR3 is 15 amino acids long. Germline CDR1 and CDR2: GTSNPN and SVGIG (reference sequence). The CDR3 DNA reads TGTGCCTGGCACAGGGAGGCTCCTAGCACAGATACGCAGTATTTT. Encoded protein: CAWHREAPSTDTQYF.

The DNA for the CDR3 is TGTGCCAGCAGCGTAGGAGAGGGCTACTCTGGAAACACCATATATTTT. Its translation is CASSVGEGYSGNTIYF. The rearrangement links TRBV9 to TRBJ1-3, with unresolved D. The V and J ends lost 0 bases and 0 bases respectively, with 10 bases between them. CDR1 SGDLS and CDR2 YYNGEE come from the germline V gene. CDR3 length: 16 residues.

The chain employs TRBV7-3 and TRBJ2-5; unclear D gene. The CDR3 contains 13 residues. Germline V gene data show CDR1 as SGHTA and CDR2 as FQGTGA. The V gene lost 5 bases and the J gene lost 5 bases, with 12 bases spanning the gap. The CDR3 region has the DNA TGTGCCAGCAGCCCGGCCCCTACGGAGACCCAGTACTTC. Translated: CASSPAPTETQYF.

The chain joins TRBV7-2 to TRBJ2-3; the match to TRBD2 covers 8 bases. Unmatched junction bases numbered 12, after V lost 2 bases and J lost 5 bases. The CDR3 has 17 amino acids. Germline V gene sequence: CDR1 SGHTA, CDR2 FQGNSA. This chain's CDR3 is CASSLFPRGGGRDTQYF. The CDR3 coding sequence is TGTGCCAGCAGCTTATTCCCCCGAGGCGGGGGGAGAGATACGCAGTATTTT. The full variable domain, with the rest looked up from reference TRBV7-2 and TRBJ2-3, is GAGVSQSPSNKVTEKGKDVELRCDPISGHTALYWYRQSLGQGLEFLIYFQGNSAPDKSGLPSDRFSAERTGGSVSTLTIQRTQQEDSAVYLCASSLFPRGGGRDTQYFGPGTRLTVL.